The rows below give T cell receptor beta chains drawn from one sample of a study of blood T cell repertoires in COVID-19. Libraries were prepared by immunoSEQ multiplex PCR; TCRdb keeps only in-frame clonotypes and omits some of them. The table records 290,000 or so clones, approximately 80% of them present only once. Sequenced material: PBMCs or T cells enriched from blood (not recorded which). These TCRs come from a man between 35 and 55 years old who had been exposed to COVID-19. The CDR3 runs from the conserved cysteine through the conserved F or W. Fields, in order: clone size, J gene, V gene, D gene, CDR3 protein, CDR3 DNA. A D gene is named only where the DNA matches it firmly. Clone size is given for some rows only: seen once, a few or many times, or a class if the clone is expanded.

. | TRBJ1-5 | TRBV5-1 | TRBD1 | CASSPGQGLSNQPQHF | TGCGCCAGCAGTCCCGGACAGGGACTAAGCAATCAGCCCCAGCATTTT
few | TRBJ1-1 | TRBV9 | . | CASSSRREATEAFF | TGTGCCAGCAGCTCCCGACGGGAGGCGACTGAAGCTTTCTTT
. | TRBJ1-2 | TRBV15 | . | CATSRVVAGVGYTF | TGTGCCACCAGCAGAGTGGTGGCCGGGGTAGGCTACACCTTC
. | TRBJ2-3 | TRBV13 | . | CASLRRESTDTQYF | TGTGCCAGCTTACGGCGGGAAAGCACAGATACGCAGTATTTT
few | TRBJ2-1 | TRBV7-6 | TRBD2 | CASSMRSLWTSGRQDYNEQFF | TGTGCCAGCAGCATGCGGAGTCTTTGGACTAGCGGGAGGCAAGACTACAATGAGCAGTTCTTC
few | TRBJ2-7 | TRBV12-2 | . | CASRFSYVGQVFAYEQYF | TGTGCAAGTCGCTTTTCCTACGTGGGACAGGTCTTCGCCTACGAGCAGTACTTC
. | TRBJ1-5 | TRBV6-2/TRBV6-3 | TRBD1 | CASSYTDRRSNQPQHF | TGTGCCAGCAGTTACACGGACAGGCGTAGCAATCAGCCCCAGCATTTT
. | TRBJ2-6 | TRBV30 | . | CAGSGGVSGANVLTF | TGTGCCGGGTCTGGAGGGGTTTCTGGGGCCAACGTCCTGACTTTC
. | TRBJ1-1 | TRBV18 | TRBD1 | CASSPSGQGEAFF | TGTGCCAGCTCACCATCAGGACAGGGGGAAGCTTTCTTT
. | TRBJ2-6 | TRBV5-4 | . | CASSAEDGWSSGANVLTF | TGTGCCAGCAGCGCGGAGGACGGGTGGAGCTCTGGGGCCAACGTCCTGACTTTC
few | TRBJ2-3 | TRBV7-3 | . | CASSLSPLWETDTQYF | TGTGCCAGCAGCTTATCTCCCTTGTGGGAGACAGATACGCAGTATTTT
few | TRBJ2-1 | TRBV29-1 | TRBD1 | CSANRDRGNEQFF | TGCAGCGCGAACCGGGACAGGGGCAATGAGCAGTTCTTC
. | TRBJ1-2 | TRBV19 | TRBD1 | CASSTRDRGLQGYTF | TGTGCCAGTAGTACCCGGGACAGGGGCTTGCAAGGCTACACCTTC
. | TRBJ1-5 | TRBV21-1 | . | CASSLRRGGQPQHF | TGTGCCAGCAGCCTAAGACGTGGAGGTCAGCCCCAGCATTTT
. | TRBJ2-7 | TRBV21-1 | . | CASIGGSSYEQYF | TGTGCCAGCATAGGCGGCAGCTCCTACGAGCAGTACTTC
. | TRBJ2-1 | TRBV19 | TRBD2 | CASSRAGGYNEQFF | TGTGCCAGTAGCCGGGCGGGAGGTTACAATGAGCAGTTCTTC
. | TRBJ2-7 | TRBV7-8 | . | CASSFAGFLYEQYF | TGTGCCAGCAGCTTTGCGGGGTTTCTGTACGAGCAGTACTTC
. | TRBJ2-1 | TRBV11-3 | . | CASSLGSENEQFF | TGTGCCAGCAGCTTAGGTAGTGAGAATGAGCAGTTCTTC
. | TRBJ2-5 | TRBV7-9 | . | CASSFRDTFQETQYF | TGTGCCAGCAGCTTCCGGGACACCTTTCAAGAGACCCAGTACTTC
. | TRBJ2-5 | TRBV7-9 | . | CASSPGGIQETQYF | TGTGCCAGCAGCCCCGGGGGTATCCAAGAGACCCAGTACTTC
. | TRBJ2-1 | TRBV30 | TRBD2 | CAWSAPLGGGGTSGESSYNEQFF | TGTGCCTGGAGTGCACCCCTAGGCGGGGGGGGGACTAGCGGGGAGAGCTCCTACAATGAGCAGTTCTTC
. | TRBJ1-3 | TRBV12-3/TRBV12-4 | . | CASSSEAGNTIYF | TGTGCCAGCAGTTCAGAGGCGGGAAACACCATATATTTT
. | TRBJ1-5 | TRBV19 | . | CASSLREYQPQHF | TGTGCCAGTAGTCTAAGGGAGTATCAGCCCCAGCATTTT
. | TRBJ1-4 | TRBV12-5 | . | CASGLLSGSLINEKLFF | TGTGCTAGTGGTTTGTTGTCTGGGTCACTAATTAATGAAAAACTGTTTTTT
. | TRBJ1-3 | TRBV3-1/TRBV3-2 | . | CASSQQSGVRGNTIYF | TGTGCCAGCAGCCAACAATCAGGGGTTCGTGGAAACACCATATATTTT
. | TRBJ1-2 | TRBV21-1 | . | CASSKGSEHYGYTF | TGTGCCAGCAGCAAAGGGTCGGAGCACTATGGCTACACCTTC
. | TRBJ2-7 | TRBV25-1 | TRBD1 | CASSDFGDRGTYEQYF | TGTGCCAGCAGTGATTTTGGGGACAGGGGAACCTACGAGCAGTACTTC
. | TRBJ2-2 | TRBV5-4 | TRBD2 | CASSLPGGQITGELFF | TGTGCCAGCAGCTTGCCGGGAGGGCAAATCACCGGGGAGCTGTTTTTT
. | TRBJ2-1 | TRBV2 | TRBD1 | CASRADRLGYNEQFF | TGTGCCAGCAGGGCGGACAGGCTGGGGTACAATGAGCAGTTCTTC
few | TRBJ2-3 | TRBV7-9 | . | CASRKDSSTDTQYF | TGTGCCAGCAGAAAGGACAGTAGCACAGATACGCAGTATTTT